This is a list of T cell receptor beta chains from one sample in a study of shared clonotypes between healthy human individuals. Profiling relied on immunoSEQ multiplex PCR, and the TCRdb table lists in-frame clones only, not all of them. The sample records 2 million or so clones, 85% to 95% being singletons. Sequencing was performed on naive CD4+ T cells sorted from blood. These receptor sequences come from a man aged 18 to 29 in good health. Both conserved end residues are part of each CDR3.

j_call	v_call	cdr3_aa
TRBJ1-6	TRBV7-2	CASSFLKGPLHF
TRBJ2-5	TRBV7-6	CASSLDGDWVAGTEETQYF
TRBJ2-7	TRBV30	CAWKTRDRGYEQYF
TRBJ2-7	TRBV6-5	CASSFSTGRNEQYF
TRBJ1-6	TRBV18	CASSPDRGGGNSPLHF
TRBJ1-1	TRBV6-6	CASSDLRDGYTEAFF
TRBJ1-1	TRBV5-1	CASSLEGAANTEAFF
TRBJ1-5	TRBV19	CASSIGGQGNQPQHF
TRBJ1-3	TRBV18	CASSTGQGGSGNTIYF
TRBJ1-4	TRBV7-2	CASSPGRINEKLFF